This entry lists 25 T cell receptor beta chains sequenced from one sample in a study of blood T cell repertoires in COVID-19 (dated by TCRdb to the early 2020s). Library generation was performed with the immunoSEQ multiplex PCR assay. As stored in TCRdb, this immuneACCESS dataset retains in-frame rearrangements with V and J assigned. A fraction of the clones does not appear; measured against another copy, unresolved V genes explain less than half of the discrepancy, and the remainder lacks a known reason. The sample data list some 200,000 clones, and approximately 83% of these were observed just once. Roughly 6.9% of the sample rests with the top ten. Sequencing was carried out using PBMCs or T cells enriched from blood (not recorded which). These receptors were collected from a man aged 40-49 years who had recovered from COVID-19.

The rearrangement joins TRBV28 to TRBJ1-4; perhaps TRBD1 as D (5 bases). This CDR3 has 15 residues. Germline-derived CDR1 and CDR2 are MDHEN and SYDVKM. Trimming took 5 bases from V and 5 from J, leaving 15 bases between them. CDR3 amino acids: CASSDSPRRNEKLFF. The CDR3 DNA follows: TGTGCCAGCAGTGACAGTCCCCGCCGGAATGAAAAACTGTTTTTT.

The genes are TRBV4-3 and TRBJ2-7; perhaps TRBD1 as D (6 bases). Germline V gives CDR1 LGHNA, CDR2 YSLEER. Deletions cut 0 bases from V and 2 bases from J, with 17 bases between. The CDR3 runs to 17 residues. CDR3 sequence: CASSQDVGRTGTYEQYF. The CDR3 coding sequence is TGCGCCAGCAGCCAAGATGTTGGGAGAACAGGGACCTACGAGCAGTACTTC.

The J gene is TRBJ1-2, the V gene TRBV3-1 (or the pseudogene TRBV3-2), with a tentative D call TRBD1 (6 bases). V lost 3 bases, J lost 7 bases, and 12 bases lay in between. Per the germline V gene, CDR1 is LGHDT and CDR2 is YNNKEL (reference sequence). The CDR3 has 13 amino acids. The CDR3 loop reads CASSQLLGGGYTF. DNA of the CDR3: TGTGCCAGCAGCCAGTTACTAGGGGGTGGCTACACCTTC.

The chain joins TRBV5-8 to TRBJ2-5; 7 nucleotides match TRBD2. CDR1 is SGHTS, CDR2 YDEGEE, per germline. After removal of 6 bases from V and 4 bases from J, the junction contained 9 bases not matched to a gene. This CDR3 is built from 14 residues. In DNA form, the CDR3 reads TGTGCCAGCACCTCGGGAGGTCGCGGAGAGACCCAGTACTTC. Its translation is CASTSGGRGETQYF.

The chain couples TRBV6-1 to TRBJ1-2; 8 nucleotides align to TRBD1. The trim removed 5 bases at V and 4 bases at J, leaving 9 bases unmatched. The CDR3 sequence is 15 residues long. The germline V gene has CDR1 MNHNS and CDR2 SASEGT. The CDR3 region is CASSSPGQGAYGYTF. CDR3 bases: TGTGCCAGCAGTTCACCTGGACAGGGTGCCTATGGCTACACCTTC.

The chain couples TRBV10-3 to TRBJ2-7; the D gene is possibly TRBD1 (6 bases). Trimming cost V 8 bases and J 3 bases, with 11 bases left between them. The CDR3 is 12 amino acids. CDR1 and CDR2 (germline): ENHRY, SYGVKD. The CDR3 nucleotides are TGTGCCATCGGCAGCAGGGGCTACGAGCAGTACTTC. Protein sequence: CAIGSRGYEQYF.

This clone has only a few counts. The gene calls are TRBV6-5 and TRBJ1-5, with D possibly TRBD1 on 6 matching bases. Germline lookup yields CDR1 MNHEY and CDR2 SVGAGI. The CDR3 is 13 amino acids. Trimming left V 4 bases short and J 5 bases short, with 9 bases between. Written as DNA, the CDR3 is TGTGCCAGCAGTTTCAACAGGGATCAGCCCCAGCATTTT. Translating it yields CASSFNRDQPQHF.

This clone came up a few times. The chain carries TRBV6-5 and TRBJ1-6; TRBD1 is a possible D gene (5 bases). V lost 4 bases to trimming and J lost 10 bases, with 20 bases between them. The germline gives CDR1 MNHEY, CDR2 SVGAGI. This CDR3 comprises 16 residues. The CDR3 DNA is TGTGCCAGCAGTTTGTTCTCTGGGAGGGGAAGATCACCCCTCCACTTT. This gives the protein CASSLFSGRGRSPLHF.

In this sample, this clone turned up a few times. This chain joins TRBV30 and TRBJ1-6, with 9 bases fitting TRBD1. V dropped 8 bases and J dropped 8; count of bases not matched to a gene: 4. From germline, CDR1 is GTSNPN and CDR2 SVGIG (reference sequence). The CDR3 is made up of 12 amino acids. In DNA form, the CDR3 reads TGTGCCGGGACAGGGCTGTATTCACCCCTCCACTTT. The encoded protein is CAGTGLYSPLHF.

V gene TRBV6-5 combines with J gene TRBJ1-6, with D perhaps matching TRBD1 (5 bases). V was clipped by 0 bases and J by 9 bases, with 15 bases between them. From germline, CDR1 is MNHEY and CDR2 SVGAGI. There are 16 residues in the CDR3. The CDR3 DNA reads TGTGCCAGCAGTTACTCCAACGAAGCAGGGATTTCACCCCTCCACTTT. The encoded protein is CASSYSNEAGISPLHF.

The chain combines TRBV24-1 with TRBJ2-3; D uncertain. With 1 base removed from V and 5 bases from J, the gap between germline ends came to 6 bases. CDR1 KGHDR and CDR2 SFDVKD come from the germline V gene. This CDR3 spans 13 amino acids. As DNA, the CDR3 is TGTGCCACCAGTGATTTATTTAGAGATACGCAGTATTTT. Its protein is CATSDLFRDTQYF.

This rearrangement joins TRBV6-1 to TRBJ1-4; D not certain. There are 15 residues in the CDR3. Looked up from germline, CDR1 is MNHNS and CDR2 is SASEGT. V was cut by 1 base and J by 10 bases, with 16 bases left in between. The CDR3 is CASSEVIYGIGKLFF. In DNA, the CDR3 is TGTGCCAGCAGTGAAGTAATTTACGGGATCGGAAAACTGTTTTTT.

The chain recombines TRBV5-1 with TRBJ1-2; 10 bases align to TRBD1. CDR1 and CDR2 (germline): SGHRS, YFSETQ. V lost 6 bases and J lost 6; bases outside the gene matches: 5. This CDR3 has 13 residues. Here the CDR3 reads CASKEGTGDGYTF. In DNA, the CDR3 is TGCGCCAGCAAGGAGGGGACAGGGGATGGCTACACCTTC.

The chain links TRBV2 to TRBJ1-6, with 7 positions matching TRBD1. This CDR3 comprises 16 residues. Germline V CDR1 and CDR2: SNHLY, FYNNEI. V shed 5 bases, J shed 3 bases, and the junction held 7 bases outside the gene matches. CDR3 sequence (DNA): TGTGCCAGCAGTCGATCGGGACAGTACTATAATTCACCCCTCCACTTT. Residues: CASSRSGQYYNSPLHF.

The V and J genes are TRBV12-3 or TRBV12-4 and TRBJ2-7, with D possibly matching TRBD1 (5 bases). V was trimmed by 1 base and J by 7 bases, leaving 8 bases between them. The CDR3 has 12 residues. The CDR3 loop is CASSLEGSEQYF. DNA of the CDR3: TGTGCCAGCAGTTTAGAGGGGTCGGAGCAGTACTTC.

The chain employs TRBV2 and TRBJ1-5; 7 positions agree with TRBD1. The germline V gene encodes CDR1 SNHLY and CDR2 FYNNEI. After removal of 2 bases from V and 3 bases from J, the junction contained 7 bases not matched to a gene. The length of the CDR3 is 16 residues. The DNA of the CDR3 is TGTGCCAGCAGTGAAAATGGTGGGACAGTCAATCAGCCCCAGCATTTT. Translating gives CASSENGGTVNQPQHF.

V is TRBV5-8 and J is TRBJ1-1; D not certain. V was clipped by 1 base and J by 1 base, with 8 bases between them. This CDR3 has 14 residues. In germline, CDR1 is SGHTS, CDR2 YDEGEE. CDR3 residues: CASSLLRENTEAFF. The CDR3 bases are TGTGCCAGCAGCTTGTTGCGAGAGAACACTGAAGCTTTCTTT.

The chain joins TRBV24-1 to TRBJ2-3; possibly TRBD2 for D (7 bases). CDR1 KGHDR and CDR2 SFDVKD come from the germline V gene. The length of the CDR3 is 16 residues. V lost 3 bases to trimming and J lost 2 bases, with 14 bases between them. In nucleotides, the CDR3 is TGTGCCACCAGTGATGGCCGGGGGGCTATCACAGATACGCAGTATTTT. Amino acid sequence: CATSDGRGAITDTQYF.

In its sample, this clone was seen once. The chain employs TRBV10-2 and TRBJ2-2, with TRBD2 as a possible D gene (6 bases). This CDR3 spans 15 amino acids. V lost 3 bases, J lost 4 bases, and 12 bases lay in between. The germline gives CDR1 WSHSY, CDR2 SAAADI. CDR3 coding DNA: TGCGCCAGCAGTGATTTGGGGGGTCGCACCGGGGAGCTGTTTTTT. This encodes CASSDLGGRTGELFF.

This clone showed up just once. The chain couples TRBV4-3 to TRBJ2-3; D not certain. The CDR3 spans 13 residues. V was cut by 0 bases and J by 5 bases, with 6 bases left in between. The germline CDR1 and CDR2 sequences are LGHNA and YSLEER. DNA of the CDR3: TGCGCCAGCAGCCAAGAACCGCGAGATACGCAGTATTTT. It encodes CASSQEPRDTQYF.

This sequence joins TRBV18 and TRBJ1-4, with 9 bases fitting TRBD1. The CDR3 loop spans 13 amino acids. The J segment lost 8 bases and the V segment lost 6 bases, leaving 4 bases of the junction unmatched. Germline CDR1 reads KGHSH; CDR2 reads LQKENI. CDR3 loop: CASSRDRDEKLFF. The CDR3 DNA reads TGTGCCAGCTCCCGGGACAGGGACGAAAAACTGTTTTTT.

This clone was observed a single time. The V and J genes are TRBV7-6 and TRBJ1-1, with D maybe TRBD1 (5 bases). Germline CDR1 SGHVS, CDR2 FNYEAQ. The germline V and J ends were trimmed by 1 base and 6 bases, with 15 bases remaining between them. This CDR3 has 15 residues. The CDR3 DNA follows: TGTGCCAGCAGCTTAGGGGAGGGGATGATGGCTGAAGCTTTCTTT. It encodes CASSLGEGMMAEAFF.

The chain has TRBV6-5 and TRBJ2-7, with 8 bases fitting TRBD1. Germline trimming cut 7 bases from V and 6 bases from J; bases unmatched to any gene: 14. There are 15 residues in the CDR3. CDR1 is MNHEY and CDR2 is SVGAGI in the germline V gene. CDR3: CASNPMQGASGEQYF. The CDR3 DNA is TGTGCCAGCAACCCGATGCAGGGGGCGAGTGGCGAGCAGTACTTC.

The sample holds a few counts of this clone. The gene calls are TRBV2 and TRBJ1-2, with TRBD1 as a possible D gene (5 bases). CDR1 and CDR2 (germline): SNHLY, FYNNEI. The V end lost 1 base, the J end lost 1 base, and 16 bases lay between the germline ends. The CDR3 sequence is 17 residues long. This chain's CDR3 is CASSEGWGRANNYGYTF. For the CDR3, the DNA is TGTGCCAGCAGTGAAGGGTGGGGCAGGGCCAATAACTATGGCTACACCTTC.

The chain links TRBV6-2 or TRBV6-3 to TRBJ1-2; TRBD1 matches 9 bases. Germline CDR1 reads MNHEY; CDR2 reads SVGEGT. The ends lost 5 bases at V and 8 bases at J; junction bases unmatched: 3. This CDR3 contains 12 residues. In DNA form, the CDR3 reads TGTGCCAGCAGTACAGGGGGCTGGGGCTACACCTTC. This gives the protein CASSTGGWGYTF.